The subject of this entry is one T cell receptor beta chain. The table came from immunoSEQ multiplex PCR; TCRdb's copy has only in-frame clones and leaves some out. Of 200,000 or so clones detected, over 75% appear once; the ten largest clones hold 7.2%. These data are taken from a study of blood T cell repertoires in COVID-19. The CDR3 runs 14 residues. Germline CDR1 MDHEN, CDR2 SYDVKM. J lost 5 bases, V lost 5 bases, and 9 bases had no gene match. Sequencing used PBMCs or T cells enriched from blood (not recorded which). This receptor was taken from a man in his thirties or forties in a cohort exposed to, infected with or recovered from COVID-19 (not recorded which). V is TRBV28 and J is TRBJ2-7; 7 bases agree with TRBD1. The CDR3 sequence is CASSPVGTVHEQYF. In nucleotides, the CDR3 is TGTGCCAGCAGTCCAGTGGGGACAGTCCACGAGCAGTACTTC.